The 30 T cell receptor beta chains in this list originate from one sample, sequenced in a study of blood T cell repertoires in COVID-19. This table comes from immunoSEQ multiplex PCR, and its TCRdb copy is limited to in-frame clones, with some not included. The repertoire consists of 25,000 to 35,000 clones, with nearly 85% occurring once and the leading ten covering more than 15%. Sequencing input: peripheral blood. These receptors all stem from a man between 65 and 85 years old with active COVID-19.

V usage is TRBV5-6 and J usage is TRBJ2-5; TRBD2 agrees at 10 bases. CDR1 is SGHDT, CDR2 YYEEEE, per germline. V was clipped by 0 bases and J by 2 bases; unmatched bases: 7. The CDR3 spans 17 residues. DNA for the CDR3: TGTGCCAGCAGCTTGGCGAGGGAGCGGGGGGGACAAGAGACCCAGTACTTC. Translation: CASSLARERGGQETQYF.

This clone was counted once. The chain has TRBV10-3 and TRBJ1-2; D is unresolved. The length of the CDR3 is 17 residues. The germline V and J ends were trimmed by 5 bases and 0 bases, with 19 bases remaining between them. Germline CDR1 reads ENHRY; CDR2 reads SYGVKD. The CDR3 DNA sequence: TGTGCCATCAGTACCGAACGTTCTAGTGGTACTAACTATGGCTACACCTTC. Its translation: CAISTERSSGTNYGYTF.

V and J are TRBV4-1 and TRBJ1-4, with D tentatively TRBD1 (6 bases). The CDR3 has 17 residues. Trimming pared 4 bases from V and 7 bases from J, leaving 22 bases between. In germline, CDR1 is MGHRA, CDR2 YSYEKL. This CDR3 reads CASSRVAVGTQSEKLFF. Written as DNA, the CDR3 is TGCGCCAGCAGCCGCGTTGCGGTGGGGACACAAAGTGAAAAACTGTTTTTT.

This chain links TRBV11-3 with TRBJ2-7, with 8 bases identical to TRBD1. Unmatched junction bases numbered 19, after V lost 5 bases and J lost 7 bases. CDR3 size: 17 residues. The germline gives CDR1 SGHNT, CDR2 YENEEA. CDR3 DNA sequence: TGTGCCAGCAGCCCGCCTCCGGGACAGGCCCCTTTAGGAGAGCAGTACTTC. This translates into CASSPPPGQAPLGEQYF. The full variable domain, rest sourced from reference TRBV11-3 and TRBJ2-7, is EAGVVQSPRYKIIEKKQPVAFWCNPISGHNTLYWYLQNLGQGPELLIRYENEEAVDDSQLPKDRFSAERLKGVDSTLKIQPAELGDSAVYLCASSPPPGQAPLGEQYFGPGTRLTVT.

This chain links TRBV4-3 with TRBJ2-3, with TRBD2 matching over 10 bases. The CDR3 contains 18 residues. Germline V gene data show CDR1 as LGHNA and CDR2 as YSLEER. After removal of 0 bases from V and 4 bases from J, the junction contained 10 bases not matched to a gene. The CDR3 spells CASSQEMVSGGAADTQYF. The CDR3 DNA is TGCGCCAGCAGCCAAGAGATGGTGAGCGGGGGGGCCGCAGATACGCAGTATTTT.

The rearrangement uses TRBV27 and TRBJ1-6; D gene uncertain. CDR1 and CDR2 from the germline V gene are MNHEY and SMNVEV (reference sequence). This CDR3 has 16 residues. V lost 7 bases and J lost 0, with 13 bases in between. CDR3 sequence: CASKPLLSSYNSPLHF. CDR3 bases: TGTGCCAGCAAACCACTACTCAGCTCCTATAATTCACCCCTCCACTTT.

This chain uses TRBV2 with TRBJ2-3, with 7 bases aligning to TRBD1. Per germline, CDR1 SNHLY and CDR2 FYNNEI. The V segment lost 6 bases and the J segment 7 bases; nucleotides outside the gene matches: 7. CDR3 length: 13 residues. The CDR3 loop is CASRRTGRNTQYF. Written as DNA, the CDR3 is TGTGCCAGCAGGCGGACAGGTCGAAATACGCAGTATTTT.

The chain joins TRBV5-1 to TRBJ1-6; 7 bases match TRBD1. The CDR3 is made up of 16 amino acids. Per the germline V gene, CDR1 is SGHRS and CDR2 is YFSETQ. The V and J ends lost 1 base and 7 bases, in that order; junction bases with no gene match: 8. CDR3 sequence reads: CASSLSRQGENSPLHF. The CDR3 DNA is TGCGCCAGCAGCTTGAGTAGACAGGGTGAAAATTCACCCCTCCACTTT.

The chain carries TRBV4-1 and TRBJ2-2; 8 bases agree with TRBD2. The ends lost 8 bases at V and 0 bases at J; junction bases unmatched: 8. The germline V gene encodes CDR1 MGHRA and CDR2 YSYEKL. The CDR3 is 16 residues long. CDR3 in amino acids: CASAFSRGANTGELFF. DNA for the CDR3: TGCGCCAGCGCCTTTTCGCGGGGGGCGAACACCGGGGAGCTGTTTTTT.

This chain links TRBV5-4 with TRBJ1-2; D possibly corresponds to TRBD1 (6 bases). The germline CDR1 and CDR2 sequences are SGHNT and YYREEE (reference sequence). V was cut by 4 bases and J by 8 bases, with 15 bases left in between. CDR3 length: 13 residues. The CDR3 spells CASSVQGFRGYTF. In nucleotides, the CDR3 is TGTGCCAGCAGCGTACAGGGCTTTCGGGGCTACACCTTC.

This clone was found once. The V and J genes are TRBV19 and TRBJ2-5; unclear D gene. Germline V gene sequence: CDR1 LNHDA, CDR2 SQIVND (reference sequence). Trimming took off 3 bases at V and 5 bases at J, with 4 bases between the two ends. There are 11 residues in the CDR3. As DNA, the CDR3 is TGTGCCAGTAGTATCTCCGAGACCCAGTACTTC. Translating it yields CASSISETQYF.

The CDR3 protein is CACTSLDRVRSYEQYF. The CDR3 DNA follows: TGTGCCTGTACCTCATTGGACAGGGTAAGATCCTACGAGCAGTACTTC. V usage is TRBV30 and J usage is TRBJ2-7; 8 bases match TRBD1. V shed 6 bases, J shed 1 base, and the junction held 14 bases outside the gene matches. The V gene's germline CDR1 is GTSNPN and CDR2 SVGIG (reference sequence). This CDR3 has 16 residues.

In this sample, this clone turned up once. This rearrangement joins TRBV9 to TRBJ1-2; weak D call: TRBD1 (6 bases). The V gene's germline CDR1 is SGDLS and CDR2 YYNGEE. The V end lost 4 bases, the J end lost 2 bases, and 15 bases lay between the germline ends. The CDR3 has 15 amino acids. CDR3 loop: CASSTRQDMNYGYTF. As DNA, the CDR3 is TGTGCCAGCAGCACCCGACAGGACATGAACTATGGCTACACCTTC. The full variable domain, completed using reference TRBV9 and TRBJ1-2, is DSGVTQTPKHLITATGQRVTLRCSPRSGDLSVYWYQQSLDQGLQFLIQYYNGEERAKGNILERFSAQQFPDLHSELNLSSLELGDSALYFCASSTRQDMNYGYTFGSGTRLTVV.

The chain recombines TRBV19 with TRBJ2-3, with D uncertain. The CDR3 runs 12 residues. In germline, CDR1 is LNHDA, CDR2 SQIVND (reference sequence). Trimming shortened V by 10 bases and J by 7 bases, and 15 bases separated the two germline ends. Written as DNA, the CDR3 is TGTGCCACCCTTCCGCGTGTTTATACGCAGTATTTT. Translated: CATLPRVYTQYF.

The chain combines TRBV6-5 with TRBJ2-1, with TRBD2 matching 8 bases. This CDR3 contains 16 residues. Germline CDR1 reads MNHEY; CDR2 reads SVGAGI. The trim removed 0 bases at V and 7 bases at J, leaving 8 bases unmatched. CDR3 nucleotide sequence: TGTGCCAGCAGTTACTCGATAGCGGGGTATTGGAATGAGCAGTTCTTC. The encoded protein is CASSYSIAGYWNEQFF.

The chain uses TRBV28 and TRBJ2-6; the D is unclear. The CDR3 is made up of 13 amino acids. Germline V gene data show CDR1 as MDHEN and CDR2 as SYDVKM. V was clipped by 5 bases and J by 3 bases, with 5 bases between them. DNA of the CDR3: TGTGCCAGCAGTCGAGGTGGGGCCAACGTCCTGACTTTC. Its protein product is CASSRGGANVLTF.

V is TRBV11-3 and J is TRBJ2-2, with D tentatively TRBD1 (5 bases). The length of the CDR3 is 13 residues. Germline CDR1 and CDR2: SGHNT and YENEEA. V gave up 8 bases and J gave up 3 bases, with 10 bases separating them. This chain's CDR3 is CASPGLDTGELFF. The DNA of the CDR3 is TGTGCCAGCCCAGGGTTGGACACCGGGGAGCTGTTTTTT.

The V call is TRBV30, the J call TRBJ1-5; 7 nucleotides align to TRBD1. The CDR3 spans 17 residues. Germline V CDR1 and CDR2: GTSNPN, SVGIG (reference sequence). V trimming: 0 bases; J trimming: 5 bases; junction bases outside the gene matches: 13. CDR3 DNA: TGTGCCTGGAGTGTACGAGGTTCGGGCAGGGGGTATCAGCCCCAGCATTTT. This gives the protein CAWSVRGSGRGYQPQHF.

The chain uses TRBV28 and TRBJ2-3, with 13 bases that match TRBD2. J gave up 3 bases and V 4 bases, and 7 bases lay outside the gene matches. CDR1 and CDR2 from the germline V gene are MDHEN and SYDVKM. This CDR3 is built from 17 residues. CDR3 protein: CASSSTSGGAWTDTQYF. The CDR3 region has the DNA TGTGCCAGCAGTTCCACTAGCGGGGGGGCCTGGACAGATACGCAGTATTTT.

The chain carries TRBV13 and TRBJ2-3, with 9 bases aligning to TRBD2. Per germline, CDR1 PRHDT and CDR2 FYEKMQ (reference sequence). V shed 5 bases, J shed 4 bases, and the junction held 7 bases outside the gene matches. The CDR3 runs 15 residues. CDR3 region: CASSPRTSEADTQYF. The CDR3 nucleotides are TGTGCCAGCAGCCCCAGGACTAGCGAGGCAGATACGCAGTATTTT.

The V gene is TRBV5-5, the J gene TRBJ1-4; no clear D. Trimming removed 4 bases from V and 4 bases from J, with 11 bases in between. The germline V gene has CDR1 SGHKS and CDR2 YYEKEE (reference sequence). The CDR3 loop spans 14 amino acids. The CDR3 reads CASSPGALNEKLFF. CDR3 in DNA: TGTGCCAGCAGCCCAGGTGCCCTTAATGAAAAACTGTTTTTT.

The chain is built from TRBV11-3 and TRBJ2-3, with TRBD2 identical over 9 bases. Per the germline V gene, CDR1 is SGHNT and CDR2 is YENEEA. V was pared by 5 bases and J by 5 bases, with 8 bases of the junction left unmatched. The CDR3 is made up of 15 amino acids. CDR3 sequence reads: CASSQLGGGGDTQYF. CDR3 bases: TGTGCCAGCAGCCAACTGGGCGGGGGGGGAGATACGCAGTATTTT.

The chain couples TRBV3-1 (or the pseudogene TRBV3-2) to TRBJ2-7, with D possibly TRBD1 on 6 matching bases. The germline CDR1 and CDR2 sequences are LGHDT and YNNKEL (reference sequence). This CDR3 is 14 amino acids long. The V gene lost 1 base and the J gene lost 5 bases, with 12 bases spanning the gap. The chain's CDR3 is CASSQARGTHEQYF. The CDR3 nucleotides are TGTGCCAGCAGCCAAGCTAGGGGGACCCACGAGCAGTACTTC.

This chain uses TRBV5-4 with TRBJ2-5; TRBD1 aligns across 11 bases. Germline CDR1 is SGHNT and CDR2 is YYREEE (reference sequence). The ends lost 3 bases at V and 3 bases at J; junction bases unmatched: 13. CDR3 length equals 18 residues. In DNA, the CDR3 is TGTGCCAGCAGCTCCGAGGGCGGGACAGGGGGGGCTGAAGAGACCCAGTACTTC. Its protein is CASSSEGGTGGAEETQYF.

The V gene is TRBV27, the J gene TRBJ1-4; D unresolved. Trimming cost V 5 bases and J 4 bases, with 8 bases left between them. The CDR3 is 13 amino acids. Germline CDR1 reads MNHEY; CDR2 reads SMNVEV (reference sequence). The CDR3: CASSTGYNEKLFF. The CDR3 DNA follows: TGTGCCAGCAGTACCGGGTATAATGAAAAACTGTTTTTT.

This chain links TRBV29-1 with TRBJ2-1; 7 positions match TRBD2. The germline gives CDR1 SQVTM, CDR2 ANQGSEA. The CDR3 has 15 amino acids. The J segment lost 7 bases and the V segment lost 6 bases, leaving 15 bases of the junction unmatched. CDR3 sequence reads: CSVRIPGTIKNEQFF. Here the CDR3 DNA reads TGCAGCGTCCGTATTCCCGGGACTATTAAAAATGAGCAGTTCTTC.

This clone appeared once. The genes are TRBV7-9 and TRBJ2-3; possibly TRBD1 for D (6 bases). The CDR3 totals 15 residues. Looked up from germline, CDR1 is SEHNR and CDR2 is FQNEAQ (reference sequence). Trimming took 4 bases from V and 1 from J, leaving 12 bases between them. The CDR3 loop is CASSSRGFGTDTQYF. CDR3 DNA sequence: TGTGCCAGCAGCTCCAGGGGTTTTGGCACAGATACGCAGTATTTT.

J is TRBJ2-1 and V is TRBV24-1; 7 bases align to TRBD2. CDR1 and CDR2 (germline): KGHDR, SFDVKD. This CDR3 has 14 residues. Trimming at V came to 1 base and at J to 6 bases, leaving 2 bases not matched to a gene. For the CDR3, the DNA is TGTGCCACCAGTGATTTCGGGGGGTTCAATGAGCAGTTCTTC. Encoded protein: CATSDFGGFNEQFF.

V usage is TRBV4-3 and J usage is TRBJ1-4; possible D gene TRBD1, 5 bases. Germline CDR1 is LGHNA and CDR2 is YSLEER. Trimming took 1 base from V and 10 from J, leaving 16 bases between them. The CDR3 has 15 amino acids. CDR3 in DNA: TGCGCCAGCAGCCAAGGGGGGGGGTTCGTGCCAAAACTGTTTTTT. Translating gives CASSQGGGFVPKLFF.

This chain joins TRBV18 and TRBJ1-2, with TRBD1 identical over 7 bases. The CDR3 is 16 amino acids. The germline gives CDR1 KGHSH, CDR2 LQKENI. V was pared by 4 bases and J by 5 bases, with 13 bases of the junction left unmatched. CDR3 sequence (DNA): TGTGCCAGCTCACGGACCCAAGGGGACAGCTTATATGGCTACACCTTC. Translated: CASSRTQGDSLYGYTF.